Described below is a single T cell receptor beta chain sequence and its context. The data derive from a study of blood T cell repertoires in COVID-19. The CDR3 runs to 15 residues. The V end lost 0 bases, the J end lost 0 bases, and 8 bases lay between the germline ends. Germline V CDR1 and CDR2: KGHSH, LQKENI. Generated by immunoSEQ multiplex PCR, the TCRdb table keeps only in-frame clones and is missing some. Of 120,000 to 150,000 clones in the sample, around 82% were seen once. The clonotype originates from a human donor with acute or convalescent COVID-19. The donor label of this sample is uncertain. This chain links TRBV18 with TRBJ1-2, with D tentatively TRBD1 (5 bases). The sequencing input was peripheral blood. Here the CDR3 reads CASSPPQGTNYGYTF. The CDR3 DNA reads TGTGCCAGCTCACCACCCCAGGGAACTAACTATGGCTACACCTTC.